The T cell receptor (beta chain) described here comes from a study of long-term antiretroviral therapy in people with HIV. V lost 8 bases, J lost 2 bases, and 10 bases lay in between. The CDR3 has 13 residues. CDR1 is SNHLY and CDR2 is FYNNEI in the germline V gene. Samples were assayed with immunoSEQ v3.0 at survey level. Measured with immunoSEQ multiplex PCR; TCRdb has only the in-frame clones, and not every one. The sample holds 45,000 or so clones; approximately 94% are singletons and the top ten take 2% to 2.5%. This sequence joins TRBV2 and TRBJ2-1, with D possibly being TRBD2 (6 bases). The sequence came from a man aged 30-40 years with HIV. The sequencing used unsorted PBMCs, collected roughly 9.5 years after starting antiretroviral therapy. CDR3 DNA: TGTGCCAGCGGGCGGGGCACCTACAATGAGCAGTTCTTC. It codes for CASGRGTYNEQFF.